This entry lists 18 T cell receptor beta chains sequenced from one sample in a study of Ad26.COV2.S vaccination and SARS-CoV-2 variants. Noted treatment: around 19 received Ad26.COV2.S at low or high dose, single or two shots; 5 received placebo; per-sample allocation not given. Sampling took place 63 days after the first vaccine or placebo injection. Assay used: immunoSEQ multiplex PCR; TCRdb lists only in-frame clones, some missing. The table lists about 350,000 clones, around 88% of them singletons. The input for sequencing was peripheral blood, taken in a trial of Ad26.COV2.S vaccine versus placebo. These receptors were obtained from a person between 18 and 60 years old who received the Ad26.COV2.S COVID-19 vaccine or a placebo.

The chain joins TRBV6-4 to TRBJ2-3; D might be TRBD2 (7 bases). Per the germline V gene, CDR1 is MRHNA and CDR2 is SNTAGT. This CDR3 comprises 13 residues. The germline V and J ends were trimmed by 0 bases and 10 bases, with 11 bases remaining between them. The CDR3 bases are TGTGCCAGCAGTGACTCTGAGGGGGGGGCGCAGTATTTT. It is translated as CASSDSEGGAQYF.

The V call is TRBV6-5, the J call TRBJ2-1; 12 bases line up with TRBD2. The CDR3 is 15 amino acids. Unmatched junction bases numbered 5, after V lost 6 bases and J lost 5 bases. Germline CDR1 and CDR2: MNHEY and SVGAGI. The CDR3 sequence is CASRTSGGLNNEQFF. The CDR3 DNA reads as TGTGCCAGCAGGACTAGCGGGGGCCTAAACAATGAGCAGTTCTTC.

The rearrangement uses TRBV3-1 (or the pseudogene TRBV3-2) and TRBJ1-3; no clear D gene. V lost 1 base, J lost 5 bases, and 6 bases lay in between. Germline V gives CDR1 LGHDT, CDR2 YNNKEL (reference sequence). The CDR3 spans 13 residues. CDR3 sequence reads: CASSQGPRNTIYF. The CDR3, as DNA: TGTGCCAGCAGCCAAGGCCCCCGAAACACCATATATTTT.

The rearrangement joins TRBV27 to TRBJ2-7; D is possibly TRBD1 (5 bases). The germline gives CDR1 MNHEY, CDR2 SMNVEV (reference sequence). The CDR3 is made up of 13 amino acids. Trimming removed 3 bases at V and 4 bases at J, with 10 bases between. The CDR3, as DNA: TGTGCCAGCAGTTTTCGGCAGGGTTACGAGCAGTACTTC. Translating it yields CASSFRQGYEQYF.

The chain carries TRBV6-2 or TRBV6-3 and TRBJ1-5; D is unresolved. This CDR3 region has 14 residues. Germline CDR1 and CDR2: MNHEY and SVGEGT. Trimming removed 1 base at V and 3 bases at J, with 7 bases between. CDR3 DNA: TGTGCCAGCAGTTACTGGTCCATCAATCAGCCCCAGCATTTT. This encodes CASSYWSINQPQHF.

V usage is TRBV7-3 and J usage is TRBJ1-5, with D hard to call. Trimming pared 5 bases from V and 3 bases from J, leaving 8 bases between. Germline assignment: CDR1 SGHTA and CDR2 FQGTGA. This CDR3 region has 13 residues. CDR3 DNA sequence: TGTGCCAGCAGCCCGAGTGCCAATCAGCCCCAGCATTTT. Translated: CASSPSANQPQHF.

This clone occurred a few times. V usage is TRBV5-6 and J usage is TRBJ1-2, with a possible D match to TRBD1 (5 bases). The V and J ends lost 1 base and 4 bases respectively, with 23 bases between them. CDR3 size: 18 residues. Germline CDR1 reads SGHDT; CDR2 reads YYEEEE. This chain's CDR3 is CASSLKSAGPLGRYGYTF. CDR3 nucleotide sequence: TGTGCCAGCAGCTTGAAATCTGCGGGACCCCTGGGCCGCTATGGCTACACCTTC.

The chain links TRBV21-1 to TRBJ1-1; the DNA was not used to check the table's D call, TRBD1. TRBV21-1 is designated a pseudogene. The length of the CDR3 is 19 residues. The CDR3 protein is CASSNRGVRVTVVNTEAFF. The CDR3 nucleotides read TGTGCCAGCAGCAACCGTGGGGTCAGGGTTACAGTGGTGAACACTGAAGCTTTCTTT.

The chain couples TRBV6-5 to TRBJ2-7; TRBD2 agrees at 14 bases. In germline, CDR1 is MNHEY, CDR2 SVGAGI. The CDR3 covers 13 residues. J was trimmed by 6 bases and V by 11 bases; bases with no gene match: 6. The CDR3 region has the DNA TGTGCCGTTCGACTAGCGGGAGGGGGCGAGCAGTACTTC. Translated: CAVRLAGGGEQYF.

The gene calls are TRBV6-6 and TRBJ2-7; TRBD1 matches 7 bases. V lost 6 bases, J lost 6 bases, and 5 bases stayed unmatched. Per germline, CDR1 MNHNY and CDR2 SVGAGI (reference sequence). The CDR3 extends over 12 amino acids. The CDR3 DNA reads as TGTGCCAGCAGCTTAGGGGGCAGCGAGCAGTACTTC. Its translation: CASSLGGSEQYF.

The genes are TRBV27 and TRBJ2-1, with TRBD2 identical over 9 bases. This CDR3 contains 16 residues. Germline V lookup: CDR1 MNHEY, CDR2 SMNVEV (reference sequence). The V gene end was trimmed by 5 bases and the J gene end by 7 bases; junction bases not matched to a gene: 12. CDR3 DNA sequence: TGTGCCAGCAGTCCCGGGGGCGGGAGGGCCTGGAATGAGCAGTTCTTC. It encodes CASSPGGGRAWNEQFF.

This sequence joins TRBV5-1 and TRBJ2-7, with D tentatively TRBD2 (5 bases). V lost 4 bases and J lost 0, with 17 bases in between. Germline-derived CDR1 and CDR2 are SGHRS and YFSETQ. The CDR3 is made up of 16 amino acids. CDR3 DNA: TGCGCCAGCAGCCCCGATAACGGGAAGAGCTCCTACGAGCAGTACTTC. It specifies CASSPDNGKSSYEQYF.

The V call is TRBV30, the J call TRBJ2-7; D remains unclear. Germline-derived CDR1 and CDR2 are GTSNPN and SVGIG (reference sequence). V was shortened by 0 bases and J by 6 bases, with 9 bases between the two germline ends. The CDR3 loop spans 12 amino acids. DNA of the CDR3: TGTGCCTGGAGTGTACTCTATCCCGAGCAGTACTTC. Protein: CAWSVLYPEQYF.

There are a few counts of this clone. V usage is TRBV11-2 and J usage is TRBJ1-1; 7 bases fit TRBD1. Trimming took 5 bases from V and 6 from J; bases not matched to a gene: 12. The CDR3 is 15 amino acids. Germline V lookup: CDR1 SGHAT, CDR2 FQNNGV. Here the CDR3 DNA reads TGTGCCAGCAGCGTCAAAACAGGGGTAGGGGCTGAAGCTTTCTTT. Amino acid sequence: CASSVKTGVGAEAFF.

This chain uses TRBV28 with TRBJ2-7; 7 bases match TRBD2. Germline V gene lookup returns CDR1 MDHEN and CDR2 SYDVKM. The CDR3 loop spans 15 amino acids. V dropped 4 bases and J dropped 3; count of bases not matched to a gene: 9. The CDR3 DNA reads as TGTGCCAGCAGTTCGAGGGCAGCGGGATTCTACGAGCAGTACTTC. This translates into CASSSRAAGFYEQYF.

The rearrangement links TRBV4-3 to TRBJ1-6; unclear D gene. Germline V CDR1 and CDR2: LGHNA, YSLEER. V was cut by 3 bases and J by 2 bases, with 8 bases left in between. The CDR3 contains 15 residues. The CDR3 DNA is TGCGCCAGCAGCCAGGAAGAGGCCTATAATTCACCCCTCCACTTT. Amino acids: CASSQEEAYNSPLHF.

The chain has TRBV7-3 and TRBJ2-3; D is ambiguous. Trimming left V 4 bases short and J 9 bases short, with 20 bases between. This CDR3 has 15 amino acids. CDR1 and CDR2 from the germline V gene are SGHTA and FQGTGA. The CDR3 sequence is CASSSNPGPGGTQYF. The CDR3 DNA reads as TGTGCCAGCAGCTCCAATCCGGGTCCCGGTGGGACGCAGTATTTT.

This sequence joins TRBV4-3 and TRBJ1-2; D gene unclear. CDR3 length: 16 amino acids. V was pared by 0 bases and J by 0 bases, with 11 bases between. Germline V lookup: CDR1 LGHNA, CDR2 YSLEER. As DNA, the CDR3 is TGCGCCAGCAGCCAAGAATTCCGACGCGCTAACTATGGCTACACCTTC. This codes for CASSQEFRRANYGYTF.